Listed here are 9 T cell receptor beta chains from one sample, sequenced in a study of T-cell reconstitution after alpha-beta-depleted transplantation in children. The library targeted TCRbeta and was prepared with unique molecular identifiers. TCRdb re-analysed the PCR reads in MiXCR, keeping a single row per CDR3 protein. The sample shows hundreds of thousands of distinct CDR3 sequences, around 9.9% of them seen only once. Source: PBMCs, taken before TCRalphabeta/CD19-depleted stem cell transplant. These receptors originate from a child under two years old with acute myeloid leukemia, due to receive a stem cell transplant.

This clonotype was recorded many times. The V call is TRBV28, the J call TRBJ2-1; D is uncertain. Trimming cost V 6 bases and J 2 bases, with 14 bases left between them. The CDR3 is 15 residues long. Germline CDR1 is MDHEN and CDR2 is SYDVKM. CDR3 residues: CASRVVETTYNEQFF. DNA of the CDR3: TGTGCCAGCAGAGTAGTGGAGACAACCTACAATGAGCAGTTCTTC.

This clonotype was counted ten times or more. The J gene is TRBJ1-1, the V gene TRBV9; 8 bases fit TRBD1. Germline V gene sequence: CDR1 SGDLS, CDR2 YYNGEE. V gave up 0 bases and J gave up 3 bases; unmatched junction bases: 4. The CDR3 sequence is 15 residues long. The CDR3 nucleotides are TGTGCCAGCAGCGTAGAGACAGGGGCGTACACTGAAGCTTTCTTT. Amino acids: CASSVETGAYTEAFF.

This clonotype was detected ten times or more. The chain joins TRBV5-1 to TRBJ1-2; 7 positions agree with TRBD1. This CDR3 is built from 14 residues. Germline CDR1 reads SGHRS; CDR2 reads YFSETQ. V was clipped by 4 bases and J by 4 bases; unmatched bases: 7. The CDR3: CASSSGTERYGYTF. The CDR3, as DNA: TGCGCCAGCAGCAGTGGGACAGAGCGCTATGGCTACACCTTC.

The sample holds many counts of this clonotype. The gene calls are TRBV20-1 and TRBJ2-7; possible D gene TRBD2, 6 bases. The CDR3 spans 14 residues. Trimming stripped 3 bases from V and 6 bases from J, with 18 bases between. Germline V gene lookup returns CDR1 DFQATT and CDR2 SNEGSKA (reference sequence). The DNA for the CDR3 is TGCAGTGCTAGGAGGTCGGGAGCGCAGCCCGAGCAGTACTTC. It codes for CSARRSGAQPEQYF.

About this clonotype: One base away lies a much larger clone, so this may be a sequencing read error. The CDR3 loop reads CTSSRTSHSNNEQFF. CDR3 coding DNA: TGTACCAGCAGTCGGACCTCACACTCAAACAATGAGCAGTTCTTC. V usage is TRBV7-8 and J usage is TRBJ2-1; the D is unclear. Germline V gives CDR1 SGHVS, CDR2 FQNEAQ. The CDR3 has 15 residues.

This clonotype occurred many times. The chain employs TRBV20-1 and TRBJ1-5; D is perhaps TRBD1 (6 bases). V gave up 5 bases and J gave up 7 bases, with 18 bases separating them. This CDR3 is 14 amino acids long. The germline V gene has CDR1 DFQATT and CDR2 SNEGSKA (reference sequence). The CDR3 sequence is CSARRRGIEQPQHF. Written as DNA, the CDR3 is TGCAGTGCTCGTAGGAGGGGGATAGAGCAGCCCCAGCATTTT.

This clonotype has at least ten counts. The chain carries TRBV19 and TRBJ2-1, with D maybe TRBD1 (6 bases). Trimming took off 4 bases at V and 1 base at J, with 20 bases between the two ends. CDR1 is LNHDA and CDR2 is SQIVND in the germline V gene (reference sequence). The CDR3 totals 18 residues. CDR3 loop: CASSNPPRGGRSYNEQFF. The DNA of the CDR3 is TGTGCCAGTAGTAATCCGCCCAGGGGTGGAAGATCCTACAATGAGCAGTTCTTC.

This clonotype came up many times. The rearrangement uses TRBV12-3 or TRBV12-4 and TRBJ1-5; D is ambiguous. The CDR3 loop spans 16 amino acids. The V end lost 6 bases, the J end lost 0 bases, and 15 bases lay between the germline ends. CDR3 sequence: CASSSAWPGSNQPQHF. The DNA of the CDR3 is TGTGCCAGCAGCTCAGCGTGGCCCGGTAGCAATCAGCCCCAGCATTTT.

In this sample, this clonotype turned up many times. V usage is TRBV12-3 or TRBV12-4 and J usage is TRBJ2-7, with 8 bases fitting TRBD1. With 1 base clipped from V and 2 bases from J, the junction kept 10 bases outside the gene matches. This CDR3 spans 17 amino acids. DNA of the CDR3: TGTGCCAGCAGTTTAGGGTCCCCGGGACAGGTCACCTACGAGCAGTACTTC. Translated: CASSLGSPGQVTYEQYF.